The 9 T cell receptor beta chains reported below all come from one sample, sequenced in a study of glioma-infiltrating T cells after dendritic cell vaccination. Clones were read by immunoSEQ multiplex PCR, and TCRdb kept only the in-frame ones, dropping some. Among roughly 82,000 clones, about 90% were seen once, and the ten largest hold 3% to 4%. This specimen consisted of blood, obtained before dendritic cell vaccination. The receptors originated from a human donor with glioblastoma.

This clone was observed a single time. V is TRBV14 and J is TRBJ1-6; a weak D match, TRBD1 (6 bases). The CDR3 consists of 18 residues. Germline CDR1 SGHDN, CDR2 FVKESK. Trimming shortened V by 2 bases and J by 9 bases, and 23 bases separated the two germline ends. This CDR3 is CASSQLEQGFFPTSPLHF. The CDR3 bases are TGTGCCAGCAGCCAACTCGAACAGGGCTTCTTTCCGACTTCACCCCTCCACTTT.

This chain joins TRBV27 and TRBJ1-6; perhaps TRBD1 as D (5 bases). The germline V gene encodes CDR1 MNHEY and CDR2 SMNVEV (reference sequence). V lost 6 bases to trimming and J lost 5 bases, with 8 bases between them. The CDR3 sequence is 13 residues long. Here the CDR3 DNA reads TGTGCCAGCAGGACAGTGAATAATTCACCCCTCCACTTT. Its translation is CASRTVNNSPLHF.

The chain links TRBV10-3 to TRBJ1-3, with D unresolved. This CDR3 is 14 amino acids long. CDR1 is ENHRY and CDR2 is SYGVKD in the germline V gene. Trimming stripped 3 bases from V and 4 bases from J, with 10 bases between. CDR3 protein: CAISDHGVGNTIYF. The CDR3 nucleotides are TGTGCCATCAGTGACCACGGGGTAGGAAACACCATATATTTT.

The chain joins TRBV18 to TRBJ1-4; tentatively, D is TRBD1 (6 bases). The V end lost 4 bases, the J end lost 0 bases, and 12 bases lay between the germline ends. Germline CDR1 is KGHSH and CDR2 is LQKENI. The CDR3 is 16 residues long. CDR3 amino acids: CASSRATGSTNEKLFF. CDR3 nucleotide sequence: TGTGCCAGCTCACGAGCAACAGGGTCAACTAATGAAAAACTGTTTTTT. The whole variable domain, remainder taken from reference TRBV18 and TRBJ1-4, is NAGVMQNPRHLVRRRGQEARLRCSPMKGHSHVYWYRQLPEEGLKFMVYLQKENIIDESGMPKERFSAEFPKEGPSILRIQQVVRGDSAAYFCASSRATGSTNEKLFFGSGTQLSVL.

This rearrangement joins TRBV2 to TRBJ1-5, with D unresolved. V lost 6 bases and J lost 0, with 12 bases in between. The CDR3 length is 15 residues. Germline CDR1 is SNHLY and CDR2 is FYNNEI. Written as DNA, the CDR3 is TGTGCCAGCAGATCTCGGGTTTATAGCAATCAGCCCCAGCATTTT. It specifies CASRSRVYSNQPQHF.

V is TRBV10-3 and J is TRBJ2-1; TRBD1 is a possible D gene (5 bases). V lost 6 bases, J lost 7 bases, and 19 bases lay in between. Germline CDR1 and CDR2: ENHRY and SYGVKD. The CDR3 length is 15 residues. The CDR3 coding sequence is TGTGCCATCAGCCACTTCCAGGGTGATGGAAATGAGCAGTTCTTC. This gives the protein CAISHFQGDGNEQFF.

V and J are TRBV7-8 and TRBJ1-3; D unresolved. CDR3 size: 14 residues. Germline lookup yields CDR1 SGHVS and CDR2 FQNEAQ. V was pared by 3 bases and J by 4 bases, with 10 bases between. The CDR3: CASSFQVAGNTIYF. CDR3 sequence (DNA): TGTGCCAGCAGCTTCCAGGTAGCGGGAAACACCATATATTTT. The full variable domain, rest sourced from reference TRBV7-8 and TRBJ1-3, is GAGVSQSPRYKVAKRGQDVALRCDPISGHVSLFWYQQALGQGPEFLTYFQNEAQLDKSGLPSDRFFAERPEGSVSTLKIQRTQQEDSAVYLCASSFQVAGNTIYFGEGSWLTVV.

The chain has TRBV19 and TRBJ1-2; the D is unclear. This CDR3 comprises 13 residues. Trimming shortened V by 11 bases and J by 2 bases, and 15 bases separated the two germline ends. Germline assignment: CDR1 LNHDA and CDR2 SQIVND (reference sequence). CDR3 sequence: CAAPQARNYGYTF. CDR3 in DNA: TGTGCCGCCCCGCAGGCCCGAAACTATGGCTACACCTTC.

The CDR3 is CASSQARQGRRGGNEQFF. The CDR3 DNA reads TGCGCCAGCAGCCAGGCCCGACAGGGGAGAAGGGGTGGCAATGAGCAGTTCTTC. V and J are TRBV4-1 and TRBJ2-1, with 8 bases that match TRBD1. The CDR3 consists of 18 residues. The V gene's germline CDR1 is MGHRA and CDR2 YSYEKL. Trimming cost V 3 bases and J 6 bases; bases outside gene matches: 16.